These 24 T cell receptor beta chains were all obtained from the same sample, sequenced in a study of cytotoxic CD8 clonotypes in ibrutinib-treated CLL (dated by TCRdb to the early 2020s). Explained via the paper, the time point label denotes: about eleven months on ibrutinib. The library came from the immunoSEQ multiplex PCR assay. What TCRdb holds here is the immuneACCESS table cut down to in-frame rearrangements. Part of the clones is not present; checked against another copy, under half of the missing clones reflect an unresolved V gene, and the others are unexplained. Counted in this sample were roughly 200,000 clones; 75% to 85% of them appeared once. Clones ranked in the top ten supply roughly 10% of the sample. The sequencing here drew on PBMCs, taken after 12 months of ibrutinib treatment. The receptors were sampled from a human donor with chronic lymphocytic leukemia.

This clone was recorded a few times. The gene calls are TRBV27 and TRBJ2-3; D unresolved. The germline gives CDR1 MNHEY, CDR2 SMNVEV (reference sequence). V gave up 6 bases and J gave up 0 bases, with 4 bases separating them. The CDR3 is 12 amino acids. Here the CDR3 reads CASRTSTDTQYF. The CDR3 DNA reads TGTGCCAGCAGGACTAGCACAGATACGCAGTATTTT.

V usage is TRBV5-1 and J usage is TRBJ1-1, with 7 bases lining up with TRBD1. The ends lost 1 base at V and 1 base at J; junction bases unmatched: 7. Germline lookup yields CDR1 SGHRS and CDR2 YFSETQ. The CDR3 is 16 residues long. CDR3 bases: TGCGCCAGCAGCTTGACAGGGGCCCCTACGAACACTGAAGCTTTCTTT. As protein: CASSLTGAPTNTEAFF.

J is TRBJ1-2 and V is TRBV5-4; D might be TRBD1 (5 bases). CDR1 and CDR2 from the germline V gene are SGHNT and YYREEE (reference sequence). This CDR3 has 13 amino acids. V was clipped by 4 bases and J by 4 bases, with 11 bases between them. For the CDR3, the DNA is TGTGCCAGCAGCCCGGCTGGGACCTATGGCTACACCTTC. It translates to CASSPAGTYGYTF.

This rearrangement joins TRBV5-1 to TRBJ2-5; D gene ambiguous. CDR3 length: 15 residues. The V gene lost 3 bases and the J gene lost 1 base, with 13 bases spanning the gap. CDR1 and CDR2 from the germline V gene are SGHRS and YFSETQ. The CDR3 loop is CASSSRWHSQETQYF. The CDR3 DNA reads TGCGCCAGCAGCTCCCGGTGGCACTCCCAAGAGACCCAGTACTTC.

The chain joins TRBV28 to TRBJ1-5; TRBD1 might be the D (6 bases). Trimming cost V 8 bases and J 2 bases, with 16 bases left between them. The CDR3 covers 15 residues. Germline-derived CDR1 and CDR2 are MDHEN and SYDVKM. For the CDR3, the DNA is TGTGCCAGCGGTCCCGGGGGGCGAGGCAATCAGCCCCAGCATTTT. It codes for CASGPGGRGNQPQHF.

In its sample, this clone was seen once. V gene TRBV7-2 combines with J gene TRBJ2-7; 9 nucleotides align to TRBD2. The germline V gene has CDR1 SGHTA and CDR2 FQGNSA. V shed 5 bases, J shed 0 bases, and the junction held 5 bases outside the gene matches. The length of the CDR3 is 15 residues. CDR3 DNA sequence: TGTGCCAGCAGCCAAAGCGGGGGGAGCTCCTACGAGCAGTACTTC. As protein: CASSQSGGSSYEQYF. The full variable domain, with the rest looked up from reference TRBV7-2 and TRBJ2-7, is GAGVSQSPSNKVTEKGKDVELRCDPISGHTALYWYRQSLGQGLEFLIYFQGNSAPDKSGLPSDRFSAERTGGSVSTLTIQRTQQEDSAVYLCASSQSGGSSYEQYFGPGTRLTVT.

This clone occurred many times. Here the CDR3 DNA reads TGTGCCAGCACCCTCCATTCAGAAAACACCGGGGAGCTGTTTTTT. This sequence encodes CASTLHSENTGELFF. The chain uses TRBV6-1 and TRBJ2-2, with D unclear. The CDR3 is 15 residues long. Trimming pared 7 bases from V and 2 bases from J, leaving 14 bases between. Germline V gives CDR1 MNHNS, CDR2 SASEGT.

The chain couples TRBV5-4 to TRBJ2-4; D is perhaps TRBD1 (5 bases). The V end lost 0 bases, the J end lost 5 bases, and 6 bases lay between the germline ends. Germline assignment: CDR1 SGHNT and CDR2 YYREEE (reference sequence). CDR3 size: 13 residues. The CDR3 DNA follows: TGTGCCAGCAGCTTGGGCAGGGAAAACATTCAGTACTTC. This codes for CASSLGRENIQYF.

The chain is built from TRBV7-3 and TRBJ2-3, with no clear D. CDR1 is SGHTA and CDR2 is FQGTGA in the germline V gene. The length of the CDR3 is 13 residues. V was cut by 5 bases and J by 4 bases, with 10 bases left in between. The CDR3 protein is CASSRSNADTQYF. The CDR3 DNA follows: TGTGCCAGCAGCCGATCGAACGCAGATACGCAGTATTTT.

The J gene is TRBJ2-1, the V gene TRBV29-1; 12 bases are a match to TRBD2. Germline CDR1 SQVTM, CDR2 ANQGSEA. J lost 4 bases, V lost 8 bases, and 3 bases had no gene match. The length of the CDR3 is 13 residues. The CDR3 protein is CSTLAGGYNEQFF. The DNA of the CDR3 is TGCAGCACCCTAGCGGGAGGGTACAATGAGCAGTTCTTC.

This clone has at least ten counts. The rearrangement uses TRBV5-4 and TRBJ2-5; maybe TRBD1 (5 bases). Trimming stripped 4 bases from V and 5 bases from J, with 12 bases between. In germline, CDR1 is SGHNT, CDR2 YYREEE (reference sequence). The CDR3 has 13 amino acids. The CDR3 DNA sequence: TGTGCCAGCAGCGGCAGGGCCGGCGAGACCCAGTACTTC. It yields the protein CASSGRAGETQYF. Full variable domain (remainder filled in from reference TRBV5-4 and TRBJ2-5): ETGVTQSPTHLIKTRGQQVTLRCSSQSGHNTVSWYQQALGQGPQFIFQYYREEENGRGNFPPRFSGLQFPNYSSELNVNALELDDSALYLCASSGRAGETQYFGPGTRLLVL.

The chain carries TRBV7-9 and TRBJ1-1; unclear D gene. This CDR3 comprises 11 residues. Trimming pared 5 bases from V and 7 bases from J, leaving 8 bases between. In germline, CDR1 is SEHNR, CDR2 FQNEAQ (reference sequence). CDR3 residues: CASSPGYEAFF. The CDR3 bases are TGTGCCAGCAGCCCGGGGTATGAAGCTTTCTTT.

The chain is built from TRBV7-6 and TRBJ2-1; 13 nucleotides agree with TRBD2. Germline CDR1 SGHVS, CDR2 FNYEAQ. With V trimmed by 5 bases and J by 8 bases, 9 bases remained unmatched. This CDR3 is 16 amino acids long. Written as DNA, the CDR3 is TGTGCCAGCAGCCGAGGGGGGACTAGCGGGGCCTATGAGCAGTTCTTC. It is translated as CASSRGGTSGAYEQFF.

This clone was picked up a small number of times. The V and J genes are TRBV23-1 and TRBJ1-2, with 7 nucleotides matching TRBD1. TRBV23-1 is classed as an ORF, of uncertain function. With 1 base clipped from V and 1 base from J, the junction kept 0 bases outside the gene matches. The CDR3 is 14 residues long. This chain's CDR3 is CASSQWTGNYGYTF. The DNA of the CDR3 is TGCGCCAGCAGTCAATGGACAGGTAACTATGGCTACACCTTC.

The V gene is TRBV2, the J gene TRBJ2-7; no definite D call. The length of the CDR3 is 13 residues. Germline CDR1 reads SNHLY; CDR2 reads FYNNEI. V was shortened by 6 bases and J by 0 bases, with 9 bases between the two germline ends. The DNA for the CDR3 is TGTGCCAGCAGGCGTCCTATCTCCTACGAGCAGTACTTC. Translating gives CASRRPISYEQYF.

The chain joins TRBV10-1 to TRBJ2-5; the D gene is possibly TRBD1 (8 bases). This CDR3 comprises 16 residues. The ends were cut back, 6 bases at V and 3 bases at J, with 20 bases in the middle. Germline CDR1 and CDR2: WNHNN and SYGVQD (reference sequence). CDR3 loop: CASRERTGREKETQYF. CDR3 DNA: TGCGCCAGCAGGGAAAGGACAGGGAGGGAGAAAGAGACCCAGTACTTC.

The chain uses TRBV7-6 and TRBJ2-3; D unclear. Deletions cut 5 bases from V and 6 bases from J, with 12 bases between. CDR3 length: 13 residues. Germline lookup yields CDR1 SGHVS and CDR2 FNYEAQ. CDR3: CASSPTYSDTQYF. In DNA, the CDR3 is TGTGCCAGCAGCCCGACGTATTCGGATACGCAGTATTTT.

The rearrangement uses TRBV10-3 and TRBJ2-1; D is unclear. The germline CDR1 and CDR2 sequences are ENHRY and SYGVKD. Trimming cost V 5 bases and J 0 bases, with 8 bases left between them. The CDR3 is made up of 14 amino acids. CDR3 protein: CAISSLSSYNEQFF. In DNA, the CDR3 is TGTGCCATCAGTAGCTTAAGCTCCTACAATGAGCAGTTCTTC.

The rearrangement uses TRBV18 and TRBJ1-3; perhaps TRBD1 as D (6 bases). The CDR3 covers 13 residues. Looked up from germline, CDR1 is KGHSH and CDR2 is LQKENI. V dropped 3 bases and J dropped 8 bases, with 11 bases sitting between them. The CDR3 coding sequence is TGTGCCAGCTCACCGGTCCCAGGGGACACCATATATTTT. It encodes CASSPVPGDTIYF.

This clone appeared a single time. V is TRBV7-9 and J is TRBJ1-2, with 7 bases identical to TRBD1. Germline trimming cut 6 bases from V and 3 bases from J; bases unmatched to any gene: 13. Germline-derived CDR1 and CDR2 are SEHNR and FQNEAQ (reference sequence). CDR3 size: 16 residues. In DNA form, the CDR3 reads TGTGCCAGCAGTACAGACAGGGAAGACATGGACTATGGCTACACCTTC. Its translation: CASSTDREDMDYGYTF.

As DNA, the CDR3 is TGTGCCAGCAGCAAGACTAGCGGGAGCCTCCAAGAGACCCAGTACTTC. This translates into CASSKTSGSLQETQYF. V and J are TRBV14 and TRBJ2-5; 12 bases are a match to TRBD2. The CDR3 contains 16 residues. Per germline, CDR1 SGHDN and CDR2 FVKESK. V shed 5 bases, J shed 1 base, and the junction held 5 bases outside the gene matches.

This clone was seen more than once but under ten times. The CDR3 nucleotides read TGTGCCAGCACCCTCAATCAGCCCCAGCATTTT. This translates into CASTLNQPQHF. The J gene is TRBJ1-5, the V gene TRBV27; D remains unclear. The CDR3 totals 11 residues. The germline V gene has CDR1 MNHEY and CDR2 SMNVEV (reference sequence). With 7 bases removed from V and 3 bases from J, the gap between germline ends came to 4 bases.

This clone was found a few times. The gene calls are TRBV5-5 and TRBJ2-1; 10 bases line up with TRBD2. Trimming cost V 0 bases and J 4 bases; bases outside gene matches: 4. CDR3 length: 16 residues. Germline V gene data show CDR1 as SGHKS and CDR2 as YYEKEE (reference sequence). The DNA for the CDR3 is TGTGCCAGCAGCTTGGTTCTGGGACTAGCGTACAATGAGCAGTTCTTC. This gives the protein CASSLVLGLAYNEQFF. The variable domain in full, completed from reference TRBV5-5 and TRBJ2-1, reads DAGVTQSPTHLIKTRGQQVTLRCSPISGHKSVSWYQQVLGQGPQFIFQYYEKEERGRGNFPDRFSARQFPNYSSELNVNALLLGDSALYLCASSLVLGLAYNEQFFGPGTRLTVL.

This chain uses TRBV28 with TRBJ1-1; D uncertain. Trimming stripped 4 bases from V and 10 bases from J, with 10 bases between. Germline V lookup: CDR1 MDHEN, CDR2 SYDVKM. The CDR3 runs 11 residues. DNA for the CDR3: TGTGCCAGCAGTTCCTCCACGGGAGCTTTCTTT. As protein: CASSSSTGAFF. The complete variable domain, with remaining parts taken from reference TRBV28 and TRBJ1-1, reads DVKVTQSSRYLVKRTGEKVFLECVQDMDHENMFWYRQDPGLGLRLIYFSYDVKMKEKGDIPEGYSVSREKKERFSLILESASTNQTSMYLCASSSSTGAFFGQGTRLTVV.